The 29 T cell receptor beta chains below were found in one sample sequenced in a study of early T cells in non-severe SARS-CoV-2 infection. Using its own MiXCR run on the 5' RACE reads, TCRdb lists one record per CDR3 protein. Of roughly 100,000 distinct CDR3 sequences in the sample, roughly 13% were seen once. The sequenced sample was whole blood. These receptors all stem from an adult who was a healthcare worker with PCR-confirmed SARS-CoV-2 infection or an uninfected control (not recorded which).

The V gene is TRBV7-2, the J gene TRBJ1-4; D gene uncertain. Germline V CDR1 and CDR2: SGHTA, FQGNSA. The germline V and J ends were trimmed by 5 bases and 0 bases, with 13 bases remaining between them. The length of the CDR3 is 16 residues. CDR3 residues: CASSLSRPATNEKLFF. The CDR3 DNA reads TGTGCCAGCAGCCTTAGTAGGCCCGCAACTAATGAAAAACTGTTTTTT.

The chain carries TRBV2 and TRBJ2-1; 14 bases align to TRBD2. CDR1 SNHLY and CDR2 FYNNEI come from the germline V gene. The CDR3 has 14 amino acids. The V segment lost 8 bases and the J segment 4 bases; nucleotides outside the gene matches: 1. The CDR3 DNA is TGTGCCAGCCGGACTAGCGGGAGGTACAATGAGCAGTTCTTC. Protein sequence: CASRTSGRYNEQFF.

This clonotype was observed at least ten times. The chain is built from TRBV5-1 and TRBJ1-1, with D maybe TRBD1 (6 bases). CDR1 SGHRS and CDR2 YFSETQ come from the germline V gene. Trimming removed 4 bases from V and 11 bases from J, with 18 bases in between. This CDR3 comprises 13 residues. The CDR3: CASSGGQPLMAFF. In DNA form, the CDR3 reads TGCGCCAGCAGCGGAGGACAGCCCCTTATGGCTTTCTTT.

This clonotype has a handful of counts. The chain recombines TRBV5-5 with TRBJ2-6; 11 positions match TRBD2. Unmatched junction bases numbered 2, after V lost 4 bases and J lost 2 bases. CDR3 length equals 16 residues. Germline-derived CDR1 and CDR2 are SGHKS and YYEKEE (reference sequence). Written as DNA, the CDR3 is TGTGCCAGCAGCCGACTAGCGGGAACTGGGGCCAACGTCCTGACTTTC. This sequence encodes CASSRLAGTGANVLTF.

Ten or more counts support this clonotype. This chain uses TRBV5-4 with TRBJ2-7; D unclear. The germline V gene has CDR1 SGHNT and CDR2 YYREEE (reference sequence). V was cut by 4 bases and J by 1 base, with 9 bases left in between. The CDR3 is 13 residues long. The chain's CDR3 is CASSPPSSYEQYF. The CDR3 DNA reads as TGTGCCAGCAGCCCCCCGAGTTCCTACGAGCAGTACTTC.

There are a few counts of this clonotype. V gene TRBV5-5 combines with J gene TRBJ1-1; maybe TRBD1 (6 bases). V dropped 3 bases and J dropped 0 bases, with 9 bases sitting between them. The CDR3 has 14 residues. In germline, CDR1 is SGHKS, CDR2 YYEKEE (reference sequence). The CDR3 here is CASSWQGMNTEAFF. The CDR3 DNA follows: TGTGCCAGCAGCTGGCAGGGGATGAACACTGAAGCTTTCTTT.

The table lists this clonotype with a few counts. The J gene is TRBJ2-6, the V gene TRBV18; D unclear. This CDR3 comprises 14 residues. Between the trimmed V and J ends, which lost 3 bases and 1 base, there was a span of 4 bases. CDR1 and CDR2 (germline): KGHSH, LQKENI. CDR3 in DNA: TGTGCCAGCTCACCTCCGTCTGGGGCCAACGTCCTGACTTTC. Translating gives CASSPPSGANVLTF.

The V gene is TRBV6-6, the J gene TRBJ1-1, with D possibly matching TRBD1 (5 bases). V was shortened by 3 bases and J by 3 bases, with 14 bases between the two germline ends. This CDR3 spans 15 amino acids. The V gene's germline CDR1 is MNHNY and CDR2 SVGAGI (reference sequence). Here the CDR3 reads CASSYRDPRYTEAFF. The CDR3 region has the DNA TGTGCCAGCAGTTATAGGGACCCCAGGTACACTGAAGCTTTCTTT.

This clonotype showed up just a few times. The conserved closing phenylalanine or tryptophan is absent in this CDR3, likely reflecting a read error. The J gene is TRBJ1-5, the V gene TRBV18; 8 nucleotides line up with TRBD1. The germline gives CDR1 KGHSH, CDR2 LQKENI. V shed 5 bases, J shed 5 bases, and the junction held 2 bases outside the gene matches. CDR3 size: 13 residues. The CDR3: CASSATGDQPQHC. The CDR3 nucleotides read TGTGCCAGCTCAGCGACAGGGGATCAGCCCCAGCATTGT.

This clonotype rates as medium-sized (0.01 to 0.1%). This chain links TRBV7-6 with TRBJ2-1, with a tentative D call TRBD2 (5 bases). CDR1 and CDR2 (germline): SGHVS, FNYEAQ. V lost 6 bases to trimming and J lost 7 bases, with 16 bases between them. The CDR3 is made up of 14 amino acids. CDR3 in DNA: TGTGCCAGCAGTCTAAACAGAGGGCGGAATGAGCAGTTCTTC. This encodes CASSLNRGRNEQFF.

The sample holds one count of this clonotype. The V gene is TRBV28, the J gene TRBJ2-5; D is perhaps TRBD1 or TRBD2 (6 bases each). The germline gives CDR1 MDHEN, CDR2 SYDVKM. This CDR3 has 15 residues. V lost 6 bases to trimming and J lost 1 base, with 15 bases between them. The CDR3 bases are TGTGCCAGCAGGGGCCTGAGGGGGGTCCAAGAGACCCAGTACTTC. Translated: CASRGLRGVQETQYF.

This clonotype was found a few times. The CDR3 region has the DNA TGTGCCTCCTGGGGTTTCAATGAGCAGTTCTTC. Its translation is CASWGFNEQFF. The chain is built from TRBV12-3 or TRBV12-4 and TRBJ2-1; D not resolved. CDR3 size: 11 residues. V lost 11 bases and J 6 bases, leaving 11 bases between the germline ends.

The chain employs TRBV28 and TRBJ1-1; 8 nucleotides align to TRBD1. This CDR3 contains 13 residues. CDR1 is MDHEN, CDR2 SYDVKM, per germline. The ends lost 8 bases at V and 8 bases at J; junction bases unmatched: 10. The CDR3 sequence: CASHNPQGDEAFF. The CDR3, as DNA: TGTGCCAGCCACAATCCACAGGGGGACGAAGCTTTCTTT.

A note on this clonotype: A clone one base away is much larger, so this may be a read error. This rearrangement joins TRBV20-1 to TRBJ1-6; a weak D match, TRBD1 (5 bases). Germline loops: CDR1 DFQATT, CDR2 SNEGSKA (reference sequence). The V end was cut by 5 bases, the J end by 8 bases, with 22 bases between. This CDR3 has 16 residues. The CDR3 sequence: CSAWKGRGSGYSPLHF. Here the CDR3 DNA reads TGCAGTGCTTGGAAGGGGCGGGGTAGTGGTTATTCACCCCTCCACTTT.

This clonotype was seen a single time. V usage is TRBV20-1 and J usage is TRBJ2-1; tentatively, D is TRBD2 (6 bases). In germline, CDR1 is DFQATT, CDR2 SNEGSKA (reference sequence). The CDR3 has 14 residues. The V end lost 5 bases, the J end lost 7 bases, and 18 bases lay between the germline ends. Here the CDR3 reads CSAPLAGGANEQFF. The CDR3 nucleotides are TGCAGTGCTCCTCTTGCGGGCGGGGCGAATGAGCAGTTCTTC.

This chain uses TRBV7-9 with TRBJ2-5; D possibly uses TRBD1 or TRBD2 (5 bases each). CDR3 length equals 15 residues. The V gene lost 3 bases and the J gene lost 9 bases, with 20 bases spanning the gap. The V gene's germline CDR1 is SEHNR and CDR2 FQNEAQ (reference sequence). The CDR3 region has the DNA TGTGCCAGCAGCTTCTCCGGGACCCTGGCCAACGCCCAGTACTTC. Protein sequence: CASSFSGTLANAQYF.

A note on this clonotype: The junction differs from germline at one of its ends, possibly a read error. V is TRBV6-1 and J is TRBJ2-2, with 7 nucleotides matching TRBD1. This CDR3 is built from 16 residues. Per the germline V gene, CDR1 is MNHNS and CDR2 is SASEGT. In DNA, the CDR3 is TGTGCCAGCAGAGAAGACAGGGTAGTTATCACCGGGGAGCTGTTTTTT. Translated, it gives CASREDRVVITGELFF.

This chain links TRBV7-8 with TRBJ2-1, with TRBD2 identical over 10 bases. V trimming: 5 bases; J trimming: 6 bases; junction bases outside the gene matches: 10. Germline lookup yields CDR1 SGHVS and CDR2 FQNEAQ. The CDR3 is made up of 16 amino acids. The CDR3 coding sequence is TGTGCCAGCAGCCTACTTGGGACTAGCGCTTCCAATGAGCAGTTCTTC. Encoded protein: CASSLLGTSASNEQFF.

This clonotype was detected ten times or more. The rearrangement joins TRBV7-2 to TRBJ2-1; TRBD2 aligns across 7 bases. This CDR3 is built from 14 residues. Germline CDR1 and CDR2: SGHTA and FQGNSA. The trim removed 5 bases at V and 9 bases at J, leaving 10 bases unmatched. CDR3 sequence: CASSPGLRTPEQFF. CDR3 bases: TGTGCCAGCAGCCCGGGACTAAGGACTCCTGAGCAGTTCTTC.

Only a few counts were recorded for this clonotype. V gene TRBV15 combines with J gene TRBJ2-3; 9 bases fit TRBD1. CDR3 size: 16 residues. J gave up 6 bases and V 0 bases, and 7 bases lay outside the gene matches. Per germline, CDR1 LNHNV and CDR2 YYDKDF (reference sequence). The CDR3 is CATSRDRGQGSDTQYF. The DNA of the CDR3 is TGTGCCACCAGCAGAGATCGTGGACAGGGGAGTGATACGCAGTATTTT.

This clonotype was seen repeatedly, ten times or more. The V and J genes are TRBV4-2 and TRBJ1-4; D possibly corresponds to TRBD1 (5 bases). The CDR3 loop spans 14 amino acids. V lost 3 bases, J lost 7 bases, and 12 bases lay in between. Germline CDR1 LGHNA, CDR2 YNFKEQ. CDR3 protein: CASSQAWGGEKLFF. CDR3 sequence (DNA): TGTGCCAGCAGCCAGGCTTGGGGCGGTGAAAAACTGTTTTTT.

V is TRBV2 and J is TRBJ2-1; 12 bases align to TRBD2. The CDR3 is 15 residues long. The junction had 5 bases not matched to a gene; V was cut back by 6 bases and J by 5 bases. Germline V lookup: CDR1 SNHLY, CDR2 FYNNEI. The CDR3, as DNA: TGTGCCAGCAGGGAGACTAGCGGGGGAGACAATGAGCAGTTCTTC. Protein product: CASRETSGGDNEQFF. The variable domain in full, with the rest retrieved from reference TRBV2 and TRBJ2-1, is EPEVTQTPSHQVTQMGQEVILRCVPISNHLYFYWYRQILGQKVEFLVSFYNNEISEKSEIFDDQFSVERPDGSNFTLKIRSTKLEDSAMYFCASRETSGGDNEQFFGPGTRLTVL.

This clonotype was seen ten or more times. V usage is TRBV29-1 and J usage is TRBJ1-3; D remains ambiguous. V was clipped by 5 bases and J by 2 bases, with 4 bases between them. Germline CDR1 SQVTM, CDR2 ANQGSEA. The CDR3 spans 11 residues. The CDR3 DNA sequence: TGCAGCGTTCTCACTGGAAACACCATATATTTT. It specifies CSVLTGNTIYF.

This clonotype was seen repeatedly, ten times or more. The chain has TRBV19 and TRBJ1-4; D gene unclear. Trimming left V 8 bases short and J 5 bases short, with 9 bases between. The CDR3 has 12 amino acids. Per the germline V gene, CDR1 is LNHDA and CDR2 is SQIVND (reference sequence). The CDR3 DNA is TGTGCCAGTGCAGTGCCGAATGAAAAACTGTTTTTT. Amino acid sequence: CASAVPNEKLFF.

This clonotype has at least ten counts. The chain is built from TRBV20-1 and TRBJ2-7, with TRBD2 matching over 8 bases. Trimming took 3 bases from V and 7 from J; bases not matched to a gene: 5. The CDR3 contains 12 residues. Germline loops: CDR1 DFQATT, CDR2 SNEGSKA (reference sequence). CDR3 residues: CSASQREREQYF. The CDR3 DNA reads TGCAGTGCTAGCCAGCGGGAGAGGGAGCAGTACTTC.

There are many counts of this clonotype. DNA for the CDR3: TGTGCCAGCAGGGTCCGAAGTTACGAGCAGTACTTC. Protein product: CASRVRSYEQYF. This chain links TRBV12-3 or TRBV12-4 with TRBJ2-7; no clear D. Trimming removed 6 bases from V and 4 bases from J, with 10 bases in between. This CDR3 has 12 residues.

The genes are TRBV4-2 and TRBJ1-2, with a tentative D call TRBD1 (6 bases). Per the germline V gene, CDR1 is LGHNA and CDR2 is YNFKEQ. This CDR3 comprises 14 residues. The CDR3 DNA is TGTGTCAGTTCGACAGGCCCACCTGACTATGGCTACACCTTC. The encoded protein is CVSSTGPPDYGYTF.

This clonotype has just one count. This chain connects TRBV20-1 to TRBJ2-7, with a possible D match to TRBD2 (5 bases). Germline CDR1 reads DFQATT; CDR2 reads SNEGSKA (reference sequence). Trimming took off 6 bases at V and 1 base at J, with 13 bases between the two ends. The CDR3 is 13 residues long. The chain's CDR3 is CSAENERSYEQYF. The CDR3 nucleotides are TGCAGTGCGGAAAATGAGCGGTCCTACGAGCAGTACTTC.

V usage is TRBV12-3 or TRBV12-4 and J usage is TRBJ2-6; maybe TRBD1 (5 bases). CDR3 length equals 18 residues. Trimming removed 5 bases from V and 0 bases from J, with 17 bases in between. The CDR3 here is CASSLRVSVISGANVLTF. DNA of the CDR3: TGTGCCAGCAGTCTCAGGGTCTCCGTCATCTCTGGGGCCAACGTCCTGACTTTC.